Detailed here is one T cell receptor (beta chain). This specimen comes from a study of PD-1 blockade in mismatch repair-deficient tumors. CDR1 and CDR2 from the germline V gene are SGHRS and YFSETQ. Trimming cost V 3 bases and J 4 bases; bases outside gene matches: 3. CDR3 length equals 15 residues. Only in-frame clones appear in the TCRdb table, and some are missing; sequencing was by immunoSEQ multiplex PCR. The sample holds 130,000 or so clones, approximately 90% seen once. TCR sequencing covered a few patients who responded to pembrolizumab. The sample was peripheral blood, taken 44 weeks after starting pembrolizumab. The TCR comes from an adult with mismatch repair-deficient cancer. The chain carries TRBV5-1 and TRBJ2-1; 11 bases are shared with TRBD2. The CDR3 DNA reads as TGCGCCAGCAGCTGGGGACTAGCGGTATACAATGAGCAGTTCTTC. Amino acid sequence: CASSWGLAVYNEQFF.